The 23 T cell receptor beta chains below were found in one sample sequenced in a study of cytomegalovirus exposure and HLA in healthy donors (dated by TCRdb to 2016 to 2017). The library was generated by the immunoSEQ multiplex PCR assay. A mixture of 60 forward primers for TCR Vbeta segments and 13 reverse primers for TCR Jbeta segments was used in the multiplex PCR. TCRdb took over this immuneACCESS table, retaining in-frame rearrangements with V and J assigned. Such tables are incomplete; in checked studies, under half of the missing clones stem from an unresolved V gene, and the remainder is unexplained. Within this sample are fewer than 250,000 clones, with approximately 82% of them counted one time only. The leading ten clones occupy 3.8% of the sample. Sequencing was performed on PBMCs. Receptor source: a male donor in good health and CMV-seronegative.

To note about this clone: Different DNA sequences within this sample yield the same CDR3. V is TRBV5-1 and J is TRBJ2-7; TRBD2 agrees at 10 bases. CDR3 size: 15 residues. Germline CDR1 SGHRS, CDR2 YFSETQ. V lost 3 bases to trimming and J lost 0 bases; unmatched junction nucleotides: 3. In nucleotides, the CDR3 is TGCGCCAGCAGCTCCGGGACTAGCGACTCCTACGAGCAGTACTTC. Translation gives CASSSGTSDSYEQYF.

This clone appeared once. The chain combines TRBV9 with TRBJ2-1; 8 nucleotides line up with TRBD2. With 0 bases clipped from V and 4 bases from J, the junction kept 3 bases outside the gene matches. Germline values: CDR1 SGDLS, CDR2 YYNGEE. This CDR3 contains 15 residues. The CDR3 sequence: CASSVDSGVYNEQFF. The CDR3 DNA reads as TGTGCCAGCAGCGTAGATAGCGGGGTTTACAATGAGCAGTTCTTC. Drawing the rest from reference TRBV9 and TRBJ2-1, the complete variable domain is DSGVTQTPKHLITATGQRVTLRCSPRSGDLSVYWYQQSLDQGLQFLIQYYNGEERAKGNILERFSAQQFPDLHSELNLSSLELGDSALYFCASSVDSGVYNEQFFGPGTRLTVL.

The chain couples TRBV5-6 to TRBJ1-2; D remains unclear. Germline CDR1 and CDR2: SGHDT and YYEEEE. Trimming removed 0 bases at V and 0 bases at J, with 9 bases between. This CDR3 is built from 15 residues. In DNA form, the CDR3 reads TGTGCCAGCAGCTTGGTAGTGGGAGCTAACTATGGCTACACCTTC. Translated, it gives CASSLVVGANYGYTF.

This clone was detected only once. At one end the junction does not follow the germline gene, possibly because of a read error. V and J are TRBV7-7 and TRBJ2-1; TRBD2 aligns across 11 bases. CDR1 and CDR2 (germline): SSHAT, FNYEAQ (reference sequence). This CDR3 comprises 16 residues. This chain's CDR3 is CASSLAPGTSGNEQFF. CDR3 nucleotide sequence: TGTGCTAGCAGCTTAGCCCCTGGGACTAGCGGCAATGAGCAGTTCTTC.

The chain has TRBV5-6 and TRBJ1-2; 10 positions agree with TRBD1. V lost 4 bases to trimming and J lost 4 bases; unmatched junction nucleotides: 7. The germline V gene has CDR1 SGHDT and CDR2 YYEEEE. This CDR3 comprises 15 residues. The CDR3 spells CASSQRTGGIYGYTF. The CDR3 DNA reads TGTGCCAGCAGCCAAAGGACAGGGGGAATCTATGGCTACACCTTC.

This clone was recorded once. CDR3 in DNA: TGTGCCAGCAGTTTTGCGGGGAGTGTTTGGCTGGCCAAAAACATTCAGTACTTC. It specifies CASSFAGSVWLAKNIQYF. The V and J genes are TRBV28 and TRBJ2-4, with D perhaps TRBD2 (6 bases). CDR1 is MDHEN, CDR2 SYDVKM, per germline. CDR3 length: 18 residues. Trimming removed 3 bases at V and 1 base at J, with 19 bases between.

The genes are TRBV28 and TRBJ1-1, with unresolved D. V lost 2 bases to trimming and J lost 2 bases, with 18 bases between them. This CDR3 region has 17 residues. Germline assignment: CDR1 MDHEN and CDR2 SYDVKM. CDR3: CASSLQKTLRGNTEAFF. The CDR3 bases are TGTGCCAGCAGTTTACAGAAGACCCTTAGAGGCAACACTGAAGCTTTCTTT.

CDR3 loop: CASGDRLAGSYNEQFF. Here the CDR3 DNA reads TGTGCTAGTGGTGATCGACTAGCGGGCTCCTACAATGAGCAGTTCTTC. The chain recombines TRBV12-5 with TRBJ2-1; TRBD2 agrees at 10 bases. The CDR3 contains 16 residues. From germline, CDR1 is LGHNT and CDR2 FRNRAP. J lost 0 bases, V lost 5 bases, and 4 bases had no gene match.

V and J are TRBV6-1 and TRBJ2-3; D is perhaps TRBD2 (6 bases). Trimming pared 4 bases from V and 4 bases from J, leaving 21 bases between. The CDR3 spans 17 residues. Germline assignment: CDR1 MNHNS and CDR2 SASEGT. The CDR3 protein is CASSGSWDFFWSDTQYF. Written as DNA, the CDR3 is TGTGCCAGCAGTGGGTCTTGGGACTTTTTCTGGTCAGATACGCAGTATTTT.

The chain employs TRBV18 and TRBJ2-5; 10 bases are a match to TRBD1. V was clipped by 6 bases and J by 1 base; unmatched bases: 2. Germline V gene data show CDR1 as KGHSH and CDR2 as LQKENI. This CDR3 spans 14 amino acids. The CDR3 loop is CASSRDRGQETQYF. The CDR3 nucleotides read TGTGCCAGCTCTCGGGACAGGGGCCAAGAGACCCAGTACTTC.

The genes are TRBV6-5 and TRBJ2-3; D is possibly TRBD2 (6 bases). Germline V CDR1 and CDR2: MNHEY, SVGAGI. Trimming shortened V by 6 bases and J by 2 bases, and 15 bases separated the two germline ends. The CDR3 is 15 residues long. CDR3 nucleotide sequence: TGTGCCAGCAGACCTACGGGGAGGCCCACAGATACGCAGTATTTT. Its protein product is CASRPTGRPTDTQYF.

This clone occurred once. Sequence at one end of the junction differs from germline and may be a read error. The chain uses TRBV5-1 and TRBJ1-2; 7 nucleotides agree with TRBD1. Germline CDR1 is SGHRS and CDR2 is YFSETQ. CDR3 size: 15 residues. The CDR3 loop is CASSLVEGAVSGHTF. The DNA of the CDR3 is TGCGCCAGCAGCTTGGTGGAGGGGGCGGTTAGTGGCCACACCTTC.

The V and J genes are TRBV2 and TRBJ2-1, with TRBD2 matching 11 bases. Germline CDR1 and CDR2: SNHLY and FYNNEI. The CDR3 extends over 15 amino acids. Trimming at V came to 5 bases and at J to 3 bases, leaving 3 bases not matched to a gene. The CDR3 loop is CASSQTSGNYNEQFF. The CDR3 DNA follows: TGTGCCAGCAGTCAGACTAGCGGGAACTACAATGAGCAGTTCTTC.

The rearrangement joins TRBV5-4 to TRBJ2-7; tentative D call: TRBD2 (5 bases). Trimming removed 1 base from V and 4 bases from J, with 6 bases in between. The CDR3 is 12 amino acids. In germline, CDR1 is SGHNT, CDR2 YYREEE (reference sequence). Here the CDR3 DNA reads TGTGCCAGCAGCTTGACGGGGTACGAGCAGTACTTC. It is translated as CASSLTGYEQYF.

The rearrangement uses TRBV27 and TRBJ2-5, with 7 bases identical to TRBD2. The end of the DNA is better explained by TRBJ2-7, so the J call may be wrong. The CDR3 extends over 14 amino acids. CDR1 is MNHEY, CDR2 SMNVEV, per germline (reference sequence). The CDR3 region has the DNA TGTGCCAGCGCCCTTGGGGAGGGTGGCTACGAGCAGTACTTC. Protein: CASALGEGGYEQYF.

The chain has TRBV6-1 and TRBJ2-1; TRBD1 might be the D (5 bases). Trimming cost V 6 bases and J 0 bases, with 6 bases left between them. Germline V gives CDR1 MNHNS, CDR2 SASEGT. The CDR3 runs to 13 residues. CDR3 DNA sequence: TGTGCCAGCAGAAGGGGCTCCTACAATGAGCAGTTCTTC. Translated: CASRRGSYNEQFF.

The J gene is TRBJ2-1, the V gene TRBV7-6, with TRBD2 identical over 11 bases. J lost 0 bases, V lost 5 bases, and 9 bases had no gene match. The CDR3 contains 18 residues. Germline V gives CDR1 SGHVS, CDR2 FNYEAQ. The CDR3 sequence: CASSQLGLAASSYNEQFF. CDR3 sequence (DNA): TGTGCCAGCAGCCAATTGGGACTAGCGGCGAGCTCCTACAATGAGCAGTTCTTC.

This clone has only a few counts. The chain is built from TRBV2 and TRBJ1-1; 10 bases are a match to TRBD1. This CDR3 comprises 18 residues. Germline CDR1 SNHLY, CDR2 FYNNEI. Trimming at V came to 2 bases and at J to 5 bases, leaving 14 bases not matched to a gene. The CDR3 reads CASSENGGQGILGTEAFF. The CDR3 bases are TGTGCCAGCAGTGAAAATGGGGGACAGGGGATTTTGGGTACTGAAGCTTTCTTT.

The chain links TRBV5-1 to TRBJ1-1, with TRBD1 as a possible D gene (5 bases). Germline lookup yields CDR1 SGHRS and CDR2 YFSETQ. Trimming took off 7 bases at V and 5 bases at J, with 9 bases between the two ends. This CDR3 is 11 amino acids long. The CDR3 loop reads CASWGGTEAFF. The CDR3 nucleotides read TGCGCCAGCTGGGGGGGGACTGAAGCTTTCTTT.

The V gene is TRBV25-1, the J gene TRBJ2-7; no reliable D call. This CDR3 has 13 residues. Deletions cut 4 bases from V and 2 bases from J, with 9 bases between. CDR1 is MGHDK, CDR2 SYGVNS, per germline. DNA for the CDR3: TGTGCCAGCAGTGTCGGCGGTACCTACGAGCAGTACTTC. Amino acids: CASSVGGTYEQYF.

This clone was counted a few times. This chain connects TRBV27 to TRBJ1-5; D call uncertain. Trimming removed 5 bases at V and 0 bases at J, with 8 bases between. The CDR3 contains 14 residues. Per the germline V gene, CDR1 is MNHEY and CDR2 is SMNVEV (reference sequence). The CDR3 nucleotides read TGTGCCAGCAGTGAGACAATTAGCAATCAGCCCCAGCATTTT. Protein product: CASSETISNQPQHF.

V gene TRBV5-1 combines with J gene TRBJ1-3; possibly TRBD1 for D (5 bases). The V end lost 0 bases, the J end lost 3 bases, and 10 bases lay between the germline ends. Germline V gene data show CDR1 as SGHRS and CDR2 as YFSETQ. This CDR3 contains 15 residues. CDR3 residues: CASSLDDSLGNTIYF. The CDR3 nucleotides are TGCGCCAGCAGCTTGGACGACAGCCTTGGAAACACCATATATTTT.

The V gene is TRBV29-1, the J gene TRBJ2-1; TRBD2 matches 9 bases. This CDR3 has 12 residues. With 5 bases clipped from V and 7 bases from J, the junction kept 3 bases outside the gene matches. Germline V gene data show CDR1 as SQVTM and CDR2 as ANQGSEA. The CDR3 spells CSVSGRWNEQFF. DNA of the CDR3: TGCAGCGTTAGCGGGAGGTGGAATGAGCAGTTCTTC.